The rows below give T cell receptor beta chains drawn from one sample of a study of blood T cell repertoires in COVID-19. Data came from immunoSEQ multiplex PCR; TCRdb stores just in-frame clones and leaves some out. Of some 200,000 clones in the sample, 82% were seen once. Material for sequencing was peripheral blood. The receptor source for this set is a woman in her sixties or seventies with COVID-19, enrolled during active disease. The CDR3 runs from the conserved cysteine through the conserved F or W. Fields, in order: D gene, V gene, J gene, clone size, CDR3 protein, CDR3 DNA. D genes are given only for firm matches. Only some rows state a clone size, as once, few, many or a class for expanded clones.

>.|TRBV19|TRBJ1-5|.
CASSTDSGVQPQHF
TGTGCCAGTAGTACGGACTCGGGGGTTCAGCCCCAGCATTTT
>TRBD1|TRBV7-2|TRBJ1-3|.
CASSLGETGGHSGNTIYF
TGTGCCAGCAGCTTAGGGGAGACAGGGGGCCACTCTGGAAACACCATATATTTT
>.|TRBV4-1|TRBJ2-1|.
CASSQDVAGRSYNEQFF
TGCGCCAGCAGCCAAGATGTCGCGGGACGGTCCTACAATGAGCAGTTCTTC
>TRBD2|TRBV10-3|TRBJ2-3|.
CAISEAKPGLAGDTQYF
TGTGCCATCAGTGAAGCGAAGCCGGGACTAGCGGGAGATACGCAGTATTTT
>TRBD1|TRBV5-1|TRBJ1-2|.
CASSPDVGTARYGYTF
TGCGCCAGCAGCCCCGACGTGGGGACAGCCCGCTATGGCTACACCTTC
>TRBD2|TRBV4-3|TRBJ2-7|.
CASSQLAGVFYEQYF
TGCGCCAGCAGCCAACTAGCGGGAGTGTTTTACGAGCAGTACTTC
>TRBD1|TRBV5-1|TRBJ1-2|.
CASSFVTGERNYGYTF
TGCGCCAGCAGCTTCGTGACAGGGGAGCGTAACTATGGCTACACCTTC
>TRBD1|TRBV25-1|TRBJ2-6|.
CASSVRQGRGSGANVLTF
TGTGCCAGCAGTGTGAGACAGGGGCGTGGATCTGGGGCCAACGTCCTGACTTTC
>.|TRBV19|TRBJ1-4|.
CASSIGTVNEKLFF
TGTGCCAGTAGTATAGGTACAGTTAATGAAAAACTGTTTTTT
>.|TRBV19|TRBJ1-2|few
CASSTPGGLGYGYTF
TGTGCCAGTAGTACACCTGGGGGACTCGGCTATGGCTACACCTTC
>TRBD2|TRBV6-2/TRBV6-3|TRBJ2-5|.
CASSFAGVGQETQYF
TGTGCCAGCAGTTTTGCGGGAGTGGGCCAAGAGACCCAGTACTTC
>.|TRBV3-1/TRBV3-2|TRBJ2-1|.
CASSLGSSSYNEQFF
TGTGCCAGCAGCCTCGGGTCGAGCTCCTACAATGAGCAGTTCTTC
>.|TRBV7-8|TRBJ2-1|.
CASSFNSNLGNEQFF
TGTGCCAGCAGCTTTAATTCAAACCTCGGCAATGAGCAGTTCTTC
>.|TRBV5-4|TRBJ1-2|.
CASSLQAVEGYTF
TGTGCCAGCAGCTTACAGGCGGTCGAGGGCTACACCTTC
>.|TRBV3-1/TRBV3-2|TRBJ1-3|.
CASSQGFAGGNTIYF
TGTGCCAGCAGCCAAGGGTTCGCGGGGGGAAACACCATATATTTT
>.|TRBV25-1|TRBJ2-7|.
CASSSAGWEQYF
TGTGCCAGCTCGTCCGCGGGATGGGAGCAGTACTTC
>TRBD1|TRBV19|TRBJ2-7|.
CASSIGQVNPEQYF
TGTGCCAGTAGCATCGGACAGGTAAATCCCGAGCAGTACTTC
>.|TRBV5-5|TRBJ2-3|.
CASSHQGGTDTQYF
TGTGCCAGCAGCCACCAGGGCGGCACAGATACGCAGTATTTT
>.|TRBV5-1|TRBJ2-5|.
CASSLGDETQYF
TGCGCCAGCAGCTTAGGAGATGAGACCCAGTACTTC
>.|TRBV5-1|TRBJ1-1|.
CASSMEGREAFF
TGCGCCAGCAGCATGGAGGGGCGCGAAGCTTTCTTT
>TRBD2|TRBV6-2/TRBV6-3|TRBJ2-3|.
CASSYSQREYVVDTQYF
TGTGCCAGCAGTTACTCTCAGCGGGAGTACGTAGTAGATACGCAGTATTTT
>TRBD1|TRBV19|TRBJ1-2|.
CASSLRQGARKIDGYTF
TGTGCCAGTAGTCTTAGACAGGGGGCGCGGAAAATCGATGGCTACACCTTC
>TRBD1|TRBV2|TRBJ1-6|.
CASSRQGTAPNSPLHF
TGTGCCAGCAGTCGACAGGGGACGGCTCCTAATTCACCCCTCCACTTT
>.|TRBV12-3/TRBV12-4|TRBJ1-1|few
CASRFTRNTEAFF
TGTGCCAGCAGATTCACCAGGAACACTGAAGCTTTCTTT
>TRBD1|TRBV7-2|TRBJ1-2|.
CASSLGTGTGHGYTF
TGTGCCAGCAGCTTAGGAACCGGGACAGGTCATGGCTACACCTTC
>TRBD1|TRBV5-4|TRBJ1-6|.
CASSSGTGSSYNSPLHF
TGTGCCAGCAGCTCGGGGACAGGAAGCTCCTATAATTCACCCCTCCACTTT
>TRBD2|TRBV5-4|TRBJ2-1|.
CASSSGLAGDNEQFF
TGTGCCAGCAGCTCAGGTTTAGCGGGAGATAATGAGCAGTTCTTC
>.|TRBV4-3|TRBJ1-1|.
CASSQELGLEAFF
TGCGCCAGCAGCCAAGAATTAGGACTTGAAGCTTTCTTT
>TRBD2|TRBV18|TRBJ2-1|once
CASSLNLGLAGGNEQFF
TGTGCCAGCTCACTTAACCTTGGACTAGCGGGAGGTAATGAGCAGTTCTTC
>TRBD2|TRBV18|TRBJ2-2|.
CASSPRGTSGVTGELFF
TGTGCCAGCTCACCACGAGGGACTAGCGGGGTCACCGGGGAGCTGTTTTTT
>TRBD1|TRBV5-1|TRBJ1-4|once
CASRPGTEEKLFF
TGCGCCAGCAGACCCGGGACAGAAGAAAAACTGTTTTTT
>TRBD2|TRBV4-3|TRBJ2-1|.
CASSLAGGPDEQFF
TGCGCCAGCAGTCTAGCGGGAGGGCCAGATGAGCAGTTCTTC
>TRBD2|TRBV7-2|TRBJ2-3|.
CASSLVGGVTTDTQYF
TGTGCCAGCAGCTTAGTTGGGGGGGTCACGACAGATACGCAGTATTTT
>.|TRBV11-2|TRBJ2-4|.
CASSLEGGIQYF
TGTGCCAGCAGCTTAGAGGGAGGCATTCAGTACTTC
>TRBD1|TRBV4-2|TRBJ2-7|medium-sized
CASSQDHGYGTGGLEQYF
TGTGCCAGCAGCCAAGATCATGGCTACGGGACAGGGGGTCTCGAGCAGTACTTC
>TRBD2|TRBV7-2|TRBJ2-1|.
CASSWDGTSGRSEQFF
TGTGCCAGCAGCTGGGATGGGACTAGCGGGAGGAGTGAGCAGTTCTTC
>TRBD2|TRBV5-4|TRBJ2-3|many
CASSERAGAADTQYF
TGTGCCAGCAGCGAGAGGGCGGGAGCGGCAGATACGCAGTATTTT
>TRBD1|TRBV30|TRBJ1-5|.
CAWSVGTDNQPQHF
TGTGCCTGGAGTGTTGGGACAGACAATCAGCCCCAGCATTTT
>TRBD1|TRBV6-6|TRBJ1-3|.
CASSRQGGSSGNTIYF
TGTGCCAGCAGTCGACAGGGTGGTTCGTCTGGAAACACCATATATTTT
>TRBD2|TRBV6-2/TRBV6-3|TRBJ2-3|.
CASSYTRGGTDTQYF
TGTGCCAGCAGTTACACCCGGGGGGGCACAGATACGCAGTATTTT
>.|TRBV5-3|TRBJ1-1|few
CARSLDFPGGGTEAFF
TGTGCCAGAAGCTTGGATTTCCCTGGGGGGGGGACTGAAGCTTTCTTT
>TRBD2|TRBV2|TRBJ2-1|few
CASSDLGLAGGYNEQFF
TGTGCCAGCAGTGACCTGGGACTAGCGGGAGGATACAATGAGCAGTTCTTC
>TRBD1|TRBV28|TRBJ1-4|.
CASSSPGTGTVRRANEKLFF
TGTGCCAGCAGTTCGCCGGGGACAGGGACAGTCCGTAGGGCTAATGAAAAACTGTTTTTT
>.|TRBV10-3|TRBJ2-7|.
CAIRIGQEQYF
TGTGCCATCAGAATAGGACAGGAGCAGTACTTC
>.|TRBV28|TRBJ1-2|.
CASSLSNAPDGYTF
TGTGCCAGCAGTTTATCTAATGCTCCGGATGGCTACACCTTC
>.|TRBV2|TRBJ2-5|once
CASSAGLGLVGQETQYF
TGTGCCAGCAGTGCGGGACTTGGGTTGGTGGGCCAAGAGACCCAGTACTTC
>TRBD1|TRBV19|TRBJ1-2|.
CASSFRQGGGGGYTF
TGTGCCAGTAGTTTCCGACAGGGCGGCGGTGGTGGCTACACCTTC
>.|TRBV7-9|TRBJ2-1|.
CASSSSGVGEQFF
TGTGCCAGCAGCTCCTCGGGGGTGGGTGAGCAGTTCTTC
>.|TRBV6-2/TRBV6-3|TRBJ2-7|.
CASSYRSRYEQYF
TGTGCCAGCAGTTACAGAAGTCGGTACGAGCAGTACTTC